The 17 T cell receptor beta chains reported below all come from one sample, sequenced in a study of response to subunit inactivated influenza vaccine. TCRdb passed the RT-PCR reads through MiXCR, listing each CDR3 protein once. The data hold 530,000 or so distinct CDR3 sequences, with approximately 12% observed a single time. This specimen was PBMCs from blood, taken on the day of vaccination. All receptors come from a man aged 45 to 65 who received an inactivated influenza vaccine.

This clonotype has a handful of counts. CDR3 coding DNA: TGTGCCAGCAGTGACGACAGTTACTACGAGCAGTACTTC. The encoded protein is CASSDDSYYEQYF. This chain uses TRBV2 with TRBJ2-7; a weak D match, TRBD1 (5 bases). This CDR3 is built from 13 residues. V was pared by 3 bases and J by 3 bases, with 9 bases between. Germline V gene sequence: CDR1 SNHLY, CDR2 FYNNEI. The full variable domain, with the rest looked up from reference TRBV2 and TRBJ2-7, is EPEVTQTPSHQVTQMGQEVILRCVPISNHLYFYWYRQILGQKVEFLVSFYNNEISEKSEIFDDQFSVERPDGSNFTLKIRSTKLEDSAMYFCASSDDSYYEQYFGPGTRLTVT.

This clonotype was detected a few times. The chain combines TRBV15 with TRBJ2-3, with TRBD2 matching over 13 bases. After removal of 4 bases from V and 2 bases from J, the junction contained 3 bases not matched to a gene. Germline CDR1 reads LNHNV; CDR2 reads YYDKDF (reference sequence). This CDR3 comprises 16 residues. This CDR3 reads CATSTGTSGVTDTQYF. The CDR3 nucleotides are TGTGCCACCAGCACTGGGACTAGCGGGGTCACAGATACGCAGTATTTT.

This clonotype has just a few counts. Its ends do not fully match the called genes, so a read error is possible. This chain links TRBV5-1 with TRBJ2-7; D call uncertain. The CDR3 spans 12 residues. In germline, CDR1 is SGHRS, CDR2 YFSETQ. The CDR3 DNA sequence: TGTGCCAGCAGCGAGAGCTCCTACGAGCAGTACTTC. Translation gives CASSESSYEQYF.

The chain is built from TRBV2 and TRBJ1-1; D not certain. The CDR3 is 12 residues long. V lost 8 bases, J lost 14 bases, and 21 bases lay in between. Germline assignment: CDR1 SNHLY and CDR2 FYNNEI. CDR3 in DNA: TGTGCCAGCGCGATCGGGCCCCCTCGATCCTTCTTT. Amino acid sequence: CASAIGPPRSFF. Variable domain in full (rest from reference TRBV2 and TRBJ1-1): EPEVTQTPSHQVTQMGQEVILRCVPISNHLYFYWYRQILGQKVEFLVSFYNNEISEKSEIFDDQFSVERPDGSNFTLKIRSTKLEDSAMYFCASAIGPPRSFFGQGTRLTVV.

The chain recombines TRBV20-1 with TRBJ2-2; 10 nucleotides align to TRBD2. Trimming at V came to 5 bases and at J to 4 bases, leaving 4 bases not matched to a gene. Germline lookup yields CDR1 DFQATT and CDR2 SNEGSKA (reference sequence). This CDR3 comprises 14 residues. CDR3 in amino acids: CSAVAGGSTGELFF. The CDR3 bases are TGCAGTGCTGTAGCGGGAGGATCCACCGGGGAGCTGTTTTTT.

The chain has TRBV5-1 and TRBJ2-7, with D unresolved. V was pared by 3 bases and J by 5 bases, with 3 bases between. CDR1 is SGHRS and CDR2 is YFSETQ in the germline V gene. The CDR3 is made up of 10 amino acids. This chain's CDR3 is CASSSNEQYF. The CDR3 DNA follows: TGCGCCAGCAGCTCTAACGAGCAGTACTTC.

This rearrangement joins TRBV6-5 to TRBJ1-1, with unresolved D. Germline CDR1 is MNHEY and CDR2 is SVGAGI. Trimming took 4 bases from V and 4 from J, leaving 10 bases between them. This CDR3 is built from 13 residues. This CDR3 is CASSSSQATEAFF. CDR3 in DNA: TGTGCCAGCAGTTCCTCCCAGGCCACTGAAGCTTTCTTT.

The rearrangement links TRBV12-3 or TRBV12-4 to TRBJ2-5, with 7 positions matching TRBD1. Germline trimming cut 6 bases from V and 0 bases from J; bases unmatched to any gene: 4. The CDR3 is 14 residues long. The CDR3 sequence is CASRLGQYQETQYF. Written as DNA, the CDR3 is TGTGCCAGCAGACTGGGACAGTACCAAGAGACCCAGTACTTC.

There are a few counts of this clonotype. This chain links TRBV12-3 or TRBV12-4 with TRBJ2-1; D remains ambiguous. This CDR3 comprises 14 residues. V lost 0 bases, J lost 9 bases, and 12 bases lay in between. The CDR3 DNA is TGTGCCAGCAGTTTAGCGGGTGGTACAAGTGAGCAGTTCTTC. Amino acid sequence: CASSLAGGTSEQFF.

The rearrangement joins TRBV18 to TRBJ2-4; no firm D call. This CDR3 is built from 14 residues. Germline CDR1 reads KGHSH; CDR2 reads LQKENI. Trimming shortened V by 5 bases and J by 0 bases, and 8 bases separated the two germline ends. This CDR3 is CASSADIAKNIQYF. CDR3 nucleotide sequence: TGTGCCAGCTCAGCCGATATAGCCAAAAACATTCAGTACTTC. Supplemented by reference TRBV18 and TRBJ2-4, the full variable domain reads NAGVMQNPRHLVRRRGQEARLRCSPMKGHSHVYWYRQLPEEGLKFMVYLQKENIIDESGMPKERFSAEFPKEGPSILRIQQVVRGDSAAYFCASSADIAKNIQYFGAGTRLSVL.

J is TRBJ1-2 and V is TRBV12-3 or TRBV12-4; D not resolved. This CDR3 comprises 14 residues. The V end lost 3 bases, the J end lost 5 bases, and 13 bases lay between the germline ends. In nucleotides, the CDR3 is TGTGCCAGCAGTTTTAAAACAACAGCTTATGGCTACACCTTC. Translation: CASSFKTTAYGYTF.

The chain carries TRBV10-3 and TRBJ1-1; maybe TRBD1 (5 bases). This CDR3 comprises 14 residues. Germline V CDR1 and CDR2: ENHRY, SYGVKD. Deletions cut 5 bases from V and 4 bases from J, with 14 bases between. The CDR3 here is CAISSLIGGTEAFF. CDR3 nucleotide sequence: TGTGCCATCAGTAGCTTAATTGGGGGCACTGAAGCTTTCTTT.

This clonotype has more than one count but fewer than ten. The chain has TRBV29-1 and TRBJ2-3, with TRBD2 as a possible D gene (7 bases). In germline, CDR1 is SQVTM, CDR2 ANQGSEA. This CDR3 is built from 14 residues. The V end lost 6 bases, the J end lost 2 bases, and 15 bases lay between the germline ends. The CDR3 DNA is TGCAGCGTGTTACCGGGGGGCACCACAGATACGCAGTATTTT. Protein product: CSVLPGGTTDTQYF.

This clonotype was recorded a few times. The chain links TRBV2 to TRBJ2-1, with a weak D call TRBD1 (6 bases). The germline V gene has CDR1 SNHLY and CDR2 FYNNEI. The ends were cut back, 7 bases at V and 6 bases at J, with 10 bases in the middle. CDR3 length equals 12 residues. The CDR3 loop is CASIADSNEQFF. The CDR3 coding sequence is TGTGCCAGCATCGCGGACAGCAATGAGCAGTTCTTC.

The chain carries TRBV6-2 or TRBV6-3 and TRBJ2-1; perhaps TRBD1 as D (6 bases). The CDR3 loop spans 15 amino acids. V was clipped by 3 bases and J by 4 bases, with 13 bases between them. Germline V gene lookup returns CDR1 MNHEY and CDR2 SVGEGT. CDR3 nucleotide sequence: TGTGCCAGCAGTTATCTGGCGAGGGGGTACAATGAGCAGTTCTTC. Protein: CASSYLARGYNEQFF.

This chain uses TRBV30 with TRBJ1-1, with D possibly matching TRBD1 (5 bases). This CDR3 is 14 amino acids long. Deletions cut 2 bases from V and 2 bases from J, with 12 bases between. Germline CDR1 reads GTSNPN; CDR2 reads SVGIG (reference sequence). The CDR3 DNA reads TGTGCCTGGAGTCAGGGTGGGAGTAACACTGAAGCTTTCTTT. Translating gives CAWSQGGSNTEAFF.

This clonotype was detected only a few times. The chain has TRBV5-8 and TRBJ2-3; TRBD1 matches 9 bases. Trimming cost V 7 bases and J 4 bases; bases outside gene matches: 7. Germline loops: CDR1 SGHTS, CDR2 YDEGEE. The CDR3 is made up of 14 amino acids. This CDR3 reads CASETGGVADTQYF. The CDR3 DNA follows: TGTGCCAGCGAGACAGGGGGAGTCGCAGATACGCAGTATTTT.